This entry concerns a single T cell receptor (beta chain). No antigen is known for it. The sample originates from a study of CD8 T cells in Susac syndrome. Study-level findings and limits: Regarding the TCR sequencing and HLA analysis, the study admitted that a relatively small number of individuals were involved.

The CDR3 runs to 15 residues. The germline gives CDR1 LNHNV, CDR2 YYDKDF (reference sequence). V dropped 4 bases and J dropped 6 bases, with 16 bases sitting between them. It was with random hexamers that 0.5 to 1 ug RNA was reverse transcribed. The immunoSEQ assay covered 54 Vbeta and 13 Jbeta segments for CDR3. TCRdb analysed the immunoSEQ multiplex PCR reads with MiXCR anew, one entry per CDR3 protein. The data hold under 300,000 distinct CDR3 sequences, with about 96% observed a single time. Specimen: CD4+ T cells from PBMCs. The sequence came from a human donor with Susac syndrome. The chain carries TRBV15 and TRBJ1-5, with a possible D match to TRBD1 (6 bases). The CDR3 is CATSTQLDSRQPQHF. The CDR3 region has the DNA TGTGCCACCAGCACGCAGCTGGACAGTCGTCAGCCCCAGCATTTT. Based on the CDR3 plus reference TRBV15 and TRBJ1-5, the full variable domain is DAMVIQNPRYQVTQFGKPVTLSCSQTLNHNVMYWYQQKSSQAPKLLFHYYDKDFNNEADTPDNFQSRRPNTSFCFLDIRSPGLGDTAMYLCATSTQLDSRQPQHFGDGTRLSIL.